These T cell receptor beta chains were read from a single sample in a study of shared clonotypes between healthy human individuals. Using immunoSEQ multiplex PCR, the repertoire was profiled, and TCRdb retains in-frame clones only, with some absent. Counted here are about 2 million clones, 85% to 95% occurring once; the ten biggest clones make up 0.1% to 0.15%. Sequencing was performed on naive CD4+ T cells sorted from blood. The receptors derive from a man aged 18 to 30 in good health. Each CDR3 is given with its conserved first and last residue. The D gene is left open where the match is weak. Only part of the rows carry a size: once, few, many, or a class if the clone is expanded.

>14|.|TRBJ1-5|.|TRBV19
CATKGGRLTQPQHF
TGTGCCACCAAGGGAGGCAGGCTAACCCAGCCCCAGCATTTT
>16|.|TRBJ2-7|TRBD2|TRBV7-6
CASSPGAKRGVYEQYF
TGTGCCAGCAGCCCAGGGGCCAAGCGGGGGGTTTACGAGCAGTACTTC
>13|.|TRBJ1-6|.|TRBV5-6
CASSLKPDSPLHF
TGTGCCAGCAGCTTGAAACCGGATTCACCCCTCCACTTT
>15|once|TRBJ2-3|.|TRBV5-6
CASSLAGRVTDTQYF
TGTGCCAGCAGCTTGGCGGGAAGGGTCACAGATACGCAGTATTTT
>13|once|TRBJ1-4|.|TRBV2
CASSEAEGGGLFF
TGTGCCAGCAGTGAAGCGGAGGGAGGTGGACTGTTTTTT
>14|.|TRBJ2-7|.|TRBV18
CASSPRATGYEQYF
TGTGCCAGCTCCCCCCGGGCCACGGGCTACGAGCAGTACTTC
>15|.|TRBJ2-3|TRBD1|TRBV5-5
CASSRGGTGSDTQYF
TGTGCCAGCAGCCGTGGGGGGACAGGGTCAGATACGCAGTATTTT
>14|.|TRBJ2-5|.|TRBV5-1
CASTLLDSQETQYF
TGCGCCAGCACCCTACTCGACAGCCAAGAGACCCAGTACTTC
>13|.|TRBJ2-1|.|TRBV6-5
CATRRAQYNEQFF
TGTGCCACTCGTCGAGCGCAGTACAATGAGCAGTTCTTC
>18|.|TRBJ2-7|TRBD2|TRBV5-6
CASSLQTGLAGVSYEQYF
TGTGCCAGCAGCTTGCAAACGGGACTAGCGGGGGTCTCCTACGAGCAGTACTTC
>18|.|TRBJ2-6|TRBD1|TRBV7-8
CASSAYGQGYSGANVLTF
TGTGCCAGCAGCGCCTACGGACAGGGCTACTCTGGGGCCAACGTCCTGACTTTC
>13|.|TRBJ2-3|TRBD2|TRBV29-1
CSGRGLAADTQYF
TGCAGCGGGCGGGGACTAGCGGCAGATACGCAGTATTTT
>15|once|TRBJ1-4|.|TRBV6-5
CASSFLQGRDEKLFF
TGTGCCAGCAGCTTCCTACAGGGTCGCGATGAAAAACTGTTTTTT
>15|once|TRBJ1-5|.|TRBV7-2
CASSLDRVGNQPQHF
TGTGCCAGCAGCTTAGACAGGGTGGGCAATCAGCCCCAGCATTTT
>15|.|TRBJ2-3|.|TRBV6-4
CASSDRPGGTDTQYF
TGTGCCAGCAGTGACCGGCCGGGAGGCACAGATACGCAGTATTTT
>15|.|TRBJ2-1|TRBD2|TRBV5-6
CASSPRTSGRPWQFF
TGTGCCAGCAGCCCACGGACTAGCGGGAGGCCCTGGCAGTTCTTC
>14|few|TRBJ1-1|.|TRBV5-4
CASSLALGNTEAFF
TGTGCCAGCAGTCTCGCGTTGGGGAACACTGAAGCTTTCTTT
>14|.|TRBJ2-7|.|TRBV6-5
CASSYAAGSYEQYF
TGTGCCAGCAGTTACGCGGCGGGGTCCTACGAGCAGTACTTC
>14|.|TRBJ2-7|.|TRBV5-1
CASSLTGSTYEQYF
TGCGCCAGCAGCTTAACGGGTTCCACCTACGAGCAGTACTTC
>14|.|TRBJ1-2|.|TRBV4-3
CASSHTDGQGGYTF
TGCGCCAGCAGCCATACAGACGGGCAGGGTGGCTACACCTTC
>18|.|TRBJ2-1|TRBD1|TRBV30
CAWSSTRTGGRTYNEQFF
TGTGCCTGGAGTAGCACGCGTACAGGGGGCCGGACCTACAATGAGCAGTTCTTC
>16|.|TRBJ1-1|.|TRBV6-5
CASSYWGSRTNTEAFF
TGTGCCAGCAGTTACTGGGGGTCCCGGACGAACACTGAAGCTTTCTTT
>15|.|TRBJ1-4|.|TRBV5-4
CASSFVGGGDEKLFF
TGTGCCAGCAGCTTTGTTGGGGGCGGGGATGAAAAACTGTTTTTT
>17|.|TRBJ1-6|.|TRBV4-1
CASSQDRGSWFNSPLHF
TGCGCCAGCAGCCAAGATAGGGGCAGCTGGTTTAATTCACCCCTCCACTTT
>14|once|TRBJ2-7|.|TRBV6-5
CASSYFGASSEQYF
TGTGCCAGCAGTTACTTCGGGGCCTCAAGCGAGCAGTACTTC
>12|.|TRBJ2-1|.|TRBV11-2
CASSLHMNEQFF
TGTGCCAGCAGCCTCCATATGAATGAGCAGTTCTTC
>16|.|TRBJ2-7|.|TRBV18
CASLKPKGTELNEQYF
TGTGCCAGCCTGAAACCGAAAGGGACGGAACTTAACGAGCAGTACTTC
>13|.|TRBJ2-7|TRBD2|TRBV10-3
CAIGLAGGYEQYF
TGTGCCATCGGCCTAGCGGGGGGATACGAGCAGTACTTC
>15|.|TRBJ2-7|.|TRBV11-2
CASSLAPGGYYEQYF
TGTGCCAGCAGCTTAGCTCCAGGGGGGTACTACGAGCAGTACTTC
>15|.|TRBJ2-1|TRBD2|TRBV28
CASSPHRAGVGEQFF
TGTGCCAGCAGCCCCCACCGAGCGGGGGTAGGTGAGCAGTTCTTC